The 30 T cell receptor beta chains below come from one sample, sequenced in a study of blood T cell repertoires in COVID-19. Clones were sequenced by immunoSEQ multiplex PCR, and TCRdb holds only the in-frame ones, with some missing. The table shows 170,000 or so clones, with 90% occurring only once. The sequenced sample consisted of peripheral blood. These receptors came from a middle-aged man with acute or convalescent COVID-19.

This chain links TRBV28 with TRBJ1-2, with D perhaps matching TRBD1 (5 bases). Germline CDR1 MDHEN, CDR2 SYDVKM. This CDR3 contains 14 residues. Trimming took off 6 bases at V and 2 bases at J, with 13 bases between the two ends. The CDR3 region is CASSETGLNYGYTF. As DNA, the CDR3 is TGTGCCAGCAGCGAAACAGGTTTGAACTATGGCTACACCTTC.

This chain uses TRBV15 with TRBJ1-6, with D possibly TRBD1 on 6 matching bases. The germline V and J ends were trimmed by 8 bases and 1 base, with 9 bases remaining between them. Looked up from germline, CDR1 is LNHNV and CDR2 is YYDKDF (reference sequence). This CDR3 has 14 residues. CDR3 residues: CATRGASYNSPLHF. The CDR3, as DNA: TGTGCCACCCGGGGGGCATCCTATAATTCACCCCTCCACTTT.

This chain connects TRBV5-6 to TRBJ1-1; TRBD1 agrees at 10 bases. CDR1 and CDR2 (germline): SGHDT, YYEEEE. CDR3 length equals 16 residues. The trim removed 1 base at V and 2 bases at J, leaving 5 bases unmatched. Written as DNA, the CDR3 is TGTGCCAGCAGCTTGTTAGGACAGGGGGTAAACACTGAAGCTTTCTTT. Its translation: CASSLLGQGVNTEAFF.

V usage is TRBV7-9 and J usage is TRBJ2-1, with 7 bases lining up with TRBD1. The V segment lost 1 base and the J segment 8 bases; nucleotides outside the gene matches: 11. From germline, CDR1 is SEHNR and CDR2 FQNEAQ (reference sequence). The length of the CDR3 is 16 residues. The CDR3 here is CASSLVPNRGYDEQFF. The CDR3 nucleotides are TGTGCCAGCAGCTTAGTCCCGAACAGGGGTTATGATGAGCAGTTCTTC. Based on the CDR3 plus reference TRBV7-9 and TRBJ2-1, the full variable domain is DTGVSQNPRHKITKRGQNVTFRCDPISEHNRLYWYRQTLGQGPEFLTYFQNEAQLEKSRLLSDRFSAERPKGSFSTLEIQRTEQGDSAMYLCASSLVPNRGYDEQFFGPGTRLTVL.

The rearrangement uses TRBV15 and TRBJ2-1; possible D gene TRBD2, 6 bases. V was cut by 0 bases and J by 7 bases, with 19 bases left in between. Germline V gene sequence: CDR1 LNHNV, CDR2 YYDKDF (reference sequence). The CDR3 extends over 17 amino acids. This CDR3 reads CATSREVAAFNMNEQFF. For the CDR3, the DNA is TGTGCCACCAGCAGAGAGGTAGCGGCCTTTAACATGAATGAGCAGTTCTTC. Full variable domain (missing parts from reference TRBV15 and TRBJ2-1): DAMVIQNPRYQVTQFGKPVTLSCSQTLNHNVMYWYQQKSSQAPKLLFHYYDKDFNNEADTPDNFQSRRPNTSFCFLDIRSPGLGDTAMYLCATSREVAAFNMNEQFFGPGTRLTVL.

The table lists this clone with a count of one. The rearrangement links TRBV7-9 to TRBJ2-5; D not certain. The CDR3 contains 14 residues. V lost 1 base to trimming and J lost 3 bases, with 9 bases between them. CDR1 is SEHNR and CDR2 is FQNEAQ in the germline V gene (reference sequence). CDR3 sequence (DNA): TGTGCCAGCAGCTTAGGTGTGGCAGAAGAGACCCAGTACTTC. Translated: CASSLGVAEETQYF.

The chain combines TRBV20-1 with TRBJ2-5; no clear D gene. Germline V gives CDR1 DFQATT, CDR2 SNEGSKA (reference sequence). This CDR3 contains 11 residues. The V gene lost 0 bases and the J gene lost 4 bases, with 3 bases spanning the gap. The CDR3 sequence is CSARDRETQYF. In DNA form, the CDR3 reads TGCAGTGCTAGAGATAGAGAGACCCAGTACTTC.

DNA for the CDR3: TGTGCCAGCAGCTCCGATTCAGGGGCTAGTACCGGGGAGCTGTTTTTT. It encodes CASSSDSGASTGELFF. This sequence joins TRBV7-3 and TRBJ2-2, with D perhaps TRBD1 (6 bases). Germline CDR1 is SGHTA and CDR2 is FQGTGA. The CDR3 is 16 residues long. Trimming pared 4 bases from V and 5 bases from J, leaving 17 bases between. Complete variable domain (other parts from reference TRBV7-3 and TRBJ2-2): GAGVSQTPSNKVTEKGKYVELRCDPISGHTALYWYRQSLGQGPEFLIYFQGTGAADDSGLPNDRFFAVRPEGSVSTLKIQRTERGDSAVYLCASSSDSGASTGELFFGEGSRLTVL.

The rearrangement uses TRBV9 and TRBJ2-1; 9 bases fit TRBD2. The CDR3 totals 13 residues. Germline trimming cut 4 bases from V and 11 bases from J; bases unmatched to any gene: 7. Germline V gene data show CDR1 as SGDLS and CDR2 as YYNGEE. Here the CDR3 DNA reads TGTGCCAGCAGCACTAGCGGGCGCCTTCAGCAGTTCTTC. As protein: CASSTSGRLQQFF.

This chain connects TRBV12-2 to TRBJ2-5; TRBD1 was called by the table and not checked on the DNA. TRBV12-2 is shown as a pseudogene. This CDR3 is built from 16 residues. Here the CDR3 DNA reads TGTGCAAGTCGCCCTACCCCAGGGGCGGCCCAAGAGACCCAGTACTTC. This sequence encodes CASRPTPGAAQETQYF.

This clone has only a few counts. The chain combines TRBV5-4 with TRBJ1-1, with TRBD1 matching 7 bases. CDR1 is SGHNT and CDR2 is YYREEE in the germline V gene (reference sequence). CDR3 length equals 14 residues. V lost 4 bases to trimming and J lost 5 bases; unmatched junction nucleotides: 8. Here the CDR3 DNA reads TGTGCCAGCAGCAAATGGGACAGCACGACTGAAGCTTTCTTT. It is translated as CASSKWDSTTEAFF.

This sequence joins TRBV7-9 and TRBJ1-6; 9 bases map to TRBD1. V lost 5 bases to trimming and J lost 6 bases; unmatched junction nucleotides: 5. CDR3 length: 15 amino acids. Germline CDR1 reads SEHNR; CDR2 reads FQNEAQ (reference sequence). CDR3 in amino acids: CASSPGQGINSPLHF. DNA for the CDR3: TGTGCCAGCAGCCCCGGACAGGGGATTAATTCACCCCTCCACTTT.

Here the CDR3 DNA reads TGTGCCAGCAGCTTCCGGGACAGGGTGCACACCATATATTTT. Its protein is CASSFRDRVHTIYF. This chain joins TRBV7-9 and TRBJ1-3; 9 bases are shared with TRBD1. V was clipped by 3 bases and J by 8 bases; unmatched bases: 5. The CDR3 covers 14 residues. The V gene's germline CDR1 is SEHNR and CDR2 FQNEAQ (reference sequence).

CDR3 in amino acids: CASSNWGTGGPYTF. The DNA for the CDR3 is TGTGCCAGCAGCAACTGGGGGACAGGGGGACCCTACACCTTC. The chain joins TRBV7-2 to TRBJ1-2, with TRBD1 matching 11 bases. This CDR3 has 14 residues. The germline gives CDR1 SGHTA, CDR2 FQGNSA. The V gene end was trimmed by 5 bases and the J gene end by 10 bases; junction bases not matched to a gene: 9.

This chain uses TRBV2 with TRBJ2-7, with D possibly being TRBD1 (6 bases). Germline assignment: CDR1 SNHLY and CDR2 FYNNEI. V was pared by 1 base and J by 2 bases, with 9 bases between. The CDR3 is 14 residues long. The chain's CDR3 is CASSEGWGPYEQYV. Here the CDR3 DNA reads TGTGCCAGCAGTGAAGGGTGGGGGCCCTACGAGCAGTACGTC.

The genes are TRBV28 and TRBJ2-3; 7 nucleotides agree with TRBD2. After removal of 8 bases from V and 4 bases from J, the junction contained 3 bases not matched to a gene. Per the germline V gene, CDR1 is MDHEN and CDR2 is SYDVKM. The CDR3 covers 12 residues. The CDR3 reads CASREASDTQYF. DNA of the CDR3: TGTGCCAGCCGGGAGGCGTCAGATACGCAGTATTTT.

The V gene is TRBV11-2, the J gene TRBJ2-3; 12 nucleotides agree with TRBD2. This CDR3 spans 17 amino acids. Per the germline V gene, CDR1 is SGHAT and CDR2 is FQNNGV. With 3 bases clipped from V and 6 bases from J, the junction kept 10 bases outside the gene matches. The CDR3 DNA reads TGTGCCAGCAGCTTTACTAGCGGGGGGACTTCCCCGGATACGCAGTATTTT. Protein product: CASSFTSGGTSPDTQYF.

The V call is TRBV5-1, the J call TRBJ2-5; 9 bases fit TRBD1. V lost 3 bases, J lost 1 base, and 7 bases stayed unmatched. The germline CDR1 and CDR2 sequences are SGHRS and YFSETQ. The CDR3 consists of 16 residues. CDR3 nucleotides: TGCGCCAGCAGCTCTTGGACAGGGGAGGCCCAAGAGACCCAGTACTTC. It translates to CASSSWTGEAQETQYF.

This clone showed up just once. The J gene is TRBJ1-4, the V gene TRBV6-1; D possibly corresponds to TRBD1 (6 bases). The CDR3 is made up of 17 amino acids. Germline lookup yields CDR1 MNHNS and CDR2 SASEGT. V lost 1 base, J lost 3 bases, and 15 bases lay in between. CDR3 sequence: CASSEVRRGAANEKLFF. The CDR3, as DNA: TGTGCCAGCAGTGAAGTTAGGCGGGGGGCGGCTAATGAAAAACTGTTTTTT.

The chain is built from TRBV6-1 and TRBJ1-6, with unresolved D. With 0 bases removed from V and 7 bases from J, the gap between germline ends came to 7 bases. This CDR3 has 14 amino acids. CDR1 is MNHNS, CDR2 SASEGT, per germline. CDR3 amino acids: CASSEAAGNSPLHF. The CDR3 nucleotides read TGTGCCAGCAGTGAAGCGGCAGGCAATTCACCCCTCCACTTT.

This chain joins TRBV12-3 or TRBV12-4 and TRBJ1-5, with a tentative D call TRBD1 (5 bases). With 6 bases removed from V and 5 bases from J, the gap between germline ends came to 8 bases. This CDR3 is 12 amino acids long. CDR3 sequence (DNA): TGTGCCAGCAGGCCCAGGGATCAGCCCCAGCATTTT. It is translated as CASRPRDQPQHF.

This clone was detected only once. V is TRBV7-9 and J is TRBJ1-2, with D tentatively TRBD1 (6 bases). The CDR3 runs to 14 residues. The germline gives CDR1 SEHNR, CDR2 FQNEAQ (reference sequence). V was shortened by 6 bases and J by 2 bases, with 13 bases between the two germline ends. The CDR3 region is CASSSKTGNYGYTF. The CDR3 DNA reads as TGTGCCAGCAGTTCCAAGACAGGAAACTATGGCTACACCTTC. Supplemented by reference TRBV7-9 and TRBJ1-2, the full variable domain reads DTGVSQNPRHKITKRGQNVTFRCDPISEHNRLYWYRQTLGQGPEFLTYFQNEAQLEKSRLLSDRFSAERPKGSFSTLEIQRTEQGDSAMYLCASSSKTGNYGYTFGSGTRLTVV.

This chain joins TRBV28 and TRBJ1-3, with D tentatively TRBD1 (6 bases). Germline V gene lookup returns CDR1 MDHEN and CDR2 SYDVKM. This CDR3 has 15 amino acids. The V end lost 6 bases, the J end lost 0 bases, and 12 bases lay between the germline ends. The CDR3 nucleotides read TGTGCCAGCAGAAGACAGGCCCCCTCTGGAAACACCATATATTTT. It yields the protein CASRRQAPSGNTIYF.

In nucleotides, the CDR3 is TGTGCCAGCACCCCGAGCTCCTACAATGAGCAGTTCTTC. Translation gives CASTPSSYNEQFF. This chain connects TRBV12-3 or TRBV12-4 to TRBJ2-1; D ambiguous. This CDR3 has 13 residues. V was pared by 7 bases and J by 0 bases, with 7 bases between.

This chain joins TRBV9 and TRBJ2-3; 9 positions match TRBD2. Per germline, CDR1 SGDLS and CDR2 YYNGEE. V dropped 4 bases and J dropped 0; count of bases not matched to a gene: 12. This CDR3 has 18 residues. This chain's CDR3 is CASSPPSSLAGSTDTQYF. CDR3 nucleotide sequence: TGTGCCAGCAGCCCCCCCTCCTCCCTAGCGGGGAGCACAGATACGCAGTATTTT.

The chain joins TRBV4-3 to TRBJ2-3, with D possibly matching TRBD2 (7 bases). Germline V gives CDR1 LGHNA, CDR2 YSLEER. This CDR3 spans 13 amino acids. Deletions cut 0 bases from V and 12 bases from J, with 13 bases between. CDR3 region: CASSQDLTGGQYF. The CDR3 bases are TGCGCCAGCAGCCAAGATCTGACGGGGGGCCAGTATTTT.

In this sample, this clone turned up a few times. The chain employs TRBV27 and TRBJ2-1; a weak D match, TRBD1 (6 bases). Per the germline V gene, CDR1 is MNHEY and CDR2 is SMNVEV (reference sequence). The CDR3 totals 16 residues. V lost 4 bases to trimming and J lost 9 bases, with 22 bases between them. CDR3 nucleotide sequence: TGTGCCAGCAGTTCGTGGGGGACAACCTTAGGGGGTGAGCAGTTCTTC. This codes for CASSSWGTTLGGEQFF.

The chain's CDR3 is CASSETAYNSPLHF. The CDR3 DNA reads as TGTGCCAGCAGCGAGACAGCGTATAATTCACCCCTCCACTTT. The chain recombines TRBV6-4 with TRBJ1-6, with TRBD1 as a possible D gene (5 bases). Looked up from germline, CDR1 is MRHNA and CDR2 is SNTAGT. CDR3 size: 14 residues. V lost 6 bases, J lost 4 bases, and 10 bases lay in between.

This sequence joins TRBV27 and TRBJ1-6; D is undetermined. The CDR3 runs to 14 residues. CDR1 and CDR2 from the germline V gene are MNHEY and SMNVEV (reference sequence). V lost 2 bases and J lost 5, with 7 bases in between. The CDR3 reads CASSLGPNNSPLHF. The CDR3, as DNA: TGTGCCAGCAGTTTAGGGCCTAATAATTCACCCCTCCACTTT.

The chain is built from TRBV4-1 and TRBJ1-1; perhaps TRBD1 as D (6 bases). V dropped 0 bases and J dropped 7 bases, with 18 bases sitting between them. This CDR3 region has 16 residues. In germline, CDR1 is MGHRA, CDR2 YSYEKL. CDR3 amino acids: CASSQEKVRQGIEAFF. The CDR3 DNA follows: TGCGCCAGCAGCCAAGAAAAGGTCCGGCAGGGGATTGAAGCTTTCTTT.